This TCR beta chain was captured in a study of CD8 T cells in ankylosing spondylitis. Points from the study as a whole: Reactive arthritis synovial fluid and blood previously showed some of these motif variants. In ankylosing spondylitis blood, a motif of fewer than 10 highly homologous TCR beta variants appeared characteristic. Significant enrichment of disease-linked clones was reportedly seen in matched ankylosing spondylitis synovial fluid.

TCRdb recomputed calls from the 5' RACE reads with MiXCR, one row per CDR3 protein. The data show about 90,000 distinct CDR3 sequences, about 8.1% seen once. About this clonotype itself: Its cognate antigen is unknown.

V lost 4 bases and J lost 4, with 13 bases in between. There are 14 residues in the CDR3. CDR1 and CDR2 from the germline V gene are MNHEY and SMNVEV (reference sequence). The origin of this receptor is a male donor with ankylosing spondylitis. Sequencing was performed on blood, either unsorted or a sorted T cell fraction (not recorded which). This chain uses TRBV27 with TRBJ1-2, with D tentatively TRBD1 (5 bases). The CDR3 is CASSSAGTVYGYTF. The DNA for the CDR3 is TGTGCCAGCAGTTCCGCCGGGACGGTCTATGGCTACACCTTC.